This T cell receptor beta chain was retrieved from a study of cytomegalovirus exposure and HLA in healthy donors (dated by TCRdb to about 2017). Broadly, across the study: According to a later analysis, one platform produced both the roughly 120 validation repertoires and the roughly 660 repertoires of the first cohort. The study aimed to test whether cataloging public T cell receptors could reveal signatures of past pathogen exposure. Along with the approximately 700-subject first cohort, a separate validation cohort of 120 different subjects was used. To predict cytomegalovirus infection status, the study combined high-throughput TCR immunosequencing, statistical association of individual TCRs with disease status, and machine learning. The paper as a whole reports these results and caveats: While some public TCRs were present in many individuals, most TCR sequences turned up only very rarely across donors. The authors suggested that the approach could potentially be extended to other disease states and immunological phenotypes. In vitro tests confirmed that a few of the cytomegalovirus-associated TCR beta chains recognize cytomegalovirus antigens. In the study, some 160 TCR beta chains were listed as associated with cytomegalovirus. In a later analysis, TCRs clustered in the first cohort were found to also tend to co-occur in the 120 validation repertoires, with 85% to 95% of cluster scores above 0. A later analysis lacked HLA typing for the validation cohort, so it scored co-occurrence in that cohort across all 120 or so repertoires. In both the original and validation cohorts, the classifier was reported to diagnose cytomegalovirus status with high specificity and sensitivity.

Separate from the approximately 700-subject first cohort, the validation cohort of some 130 subjects was the group to which the donors belonged. V loses 6 bases, J loses 9 bases, and the germline ends lie 12 bases apart. The CDR3 runs 11 residues from the cysteine to the phenylalanine. Just CDR3 DNA is preserved here, 33 bases in frame from base 1. CDR1 and CDR2, looked up from the germline V gene, are MNHNS and SASEGT. Remarks on this clone: Its antigen specificity is not known. Per-base qualities were not stored, and no clone one base away is much larger.

Receptors were amplified or captured by the immunoSEQ multiplex PCR assay. As for the authors' bioinformatics: A statistical classification framework was developed to diagnose cytomegalovirus status using the catalog of TCR beta chain sequences. The immuneACCESS repertoire file appears here via TCRdb, limited to in-frame rearrangements. These files lack a portion of the clones; in checked studies, under half of the deficit traces to unresolved V genes, and the cause of the others is not known. V and J calls and clone size are given by that table; D and trimming were obtained from the DNA. This sample gives tens of thousands of clones in total; about 90% of them show up just once. The ten largest clones represent just over 3% of the sample.

In this chain, TRBV6-1 is recombined with TRBJ2-7; a confident D gene designation cannot be given. Sequencing was done on a sample of PBMCs. This receptor was identified in a man between 18 and 35 years old in good health and CMV-seronegative. The CDR3 in this case is CASSPARGQYF. The DNA reads as follows: TGTGCCAGCAGCCCCGCACGCGGGCAGTACTTC.